The T cell receptor (beta chain) under discussion was sequenced for a study of OX40 agonist ivuxolimab in advanced cancers. Regarding the research as a whole: Ivuxolimab, which targeted the costimulatory receptor OX40 (CD134), was an agonistic, fully human IgG2 monoclonal antibody. Intravenous ivuxolimab was administered to patients every 2 weeks at six dose levels: 0.01, 0.1, 0.3, 1.5, 3 and 10 mg/kg. Of the 52 patients in dose escalation, 19 had hepatocellular carcinoma, approximately 15 had melanoma, 9 had renal cell carcinoma and 9 had head and neck cancer. A male proportion of around 81% and a mean age of approximately 61 years, ranging from 23 to 79, were recorded for the dose-escalation cohort. Patients were allowed to have had prior anti-PD-1, anti-PD-L1 or anti-CTLA-4 therapy, and around 37% of the dose-escalation patients had previously received checkpoint inhibitors. Partial responses occurred in three dose-escalation patients, of whom one had hepatocellular carcinoma and two had cutaneous melanoma. Peripheral TCRbeta sequencing was intended to test whether TCR sequence diversity was altered and clonal T-cell expansion was caused by ivuxolimab. The paper reports the monotherapy dose-escalation portion (N = 52 patients) of the phase I ivuxolimab trial. What the research found in general, with its limitations: At doses from 0.1 to 3.0 mg/kg, clonal expansion was seen in both CD4+ and CD8+ blood T cells between baseline and week 6. Low levels of normalized T-cell clonal expansion were also seen in some nonresponding patients. In partial responders in the 0.1-3.0 mg/kg groups, normalized peripheral clonal expansion was found to be among the lowest, especially among CD8+ T cells. Antigen specificity was not determined for the clonally expanded peripheral T cells. On average, CD8+ T cells showed more expanded clones than CD4+ T cells after ivuxolimab.

Genomic DNA was extracted from sorted cells for sequencing of the TCRbeta CDR3 region. TCRbeta CDR3 regions were sequenced using the immunoSEQ Assay. TCRdb mirrors the immuneACCESS table, restricted to in-frame sequences. Some clones are absent from its copies; in checked studies, under half trace to an unresolved V gene, and the reason for the others is unknown. In this sample the table shows approximately 60,000 clones, around three quarters of which occur a single time. Clones ranked in the top ten supply 6.3% of the sample. Comments on this clone: Its antigen remains unidentified. No base quality values were provided; no much bigger clone lies one nucleotide off.

Patients with autoimmune disease history or receiving systemic immunosuppression were excluded from the trial. Peripheral blood for TCR sequencing was collected from all dose cohorts at baseline, on cycle 4 day 1, and on cycle 7 day 1. Samples came from an open-label, multicenter, first-in-human phase I dose-escalation trial of ivuxolimab. Adults with locally advanced or metastatic melanoma, renal cell, hepatocellular, or head and neck squamous cell carcinoma were enrolled in the trial. CD4+ and CD8+ T cells were sorted separately from peripheral blood before TCR sequencing. The material sequenced was CD4+ or CD8+ T cells sorted from blood, taken in a trial of the OX40 agonist ivuxolimab. This receptor was taken from an adult with an advanced solid tumor such as melanoma, head and neck, liver or kidney cancer.

The CDR3: CASSLGPRSTGELFF. The sequence in DNA is TGTGCCAGCAGCTTAGGCCCTCGAAGCACCGGGGAGCTGTTTTTT. The chain is made from TRBV7-2 and TRBJ2-2; no confident D gene assignment can be made. From the cysteine through the phenylalanine, the CDR3 covers 15 amino acids. The only DNA kept is the CDR3, 45 bases in frame from the first base. The CDR1 and CDR2 encoded by the germline V gene are SGHTA and FQGNSA. A distance of 10 bases separates the germline ends of V and J, which lose 1 base and 4 bases respectively.